The 10 T cell receptor beta chains in this list originate from one sample, sequenced in a study of T cell repertoires in cytomegalovirus infection. TCRdb called the reads again in MiXCR, with one record for every CDR3 protein. The sample lists about 900,000 distinct CDR3 sequences, around 31% occurring once. For these TCRs, the target antigens are not known. The specimen was cultured CD8+ T cells from PBMCs, collected from culture after CMV antigen stimulation. These TCRs come from a human donor in good health (CMV status not recorded). Some clones in this sample may be carry-over from other donors' samples.

In its sample, this clonotype was seen a few times. The rearrangement links TRBV4-1 to TRBJ2-1; 10 bases fit TRBD2. Germline CDR1 is MGHRA and CDR2 is YSYEKL. CDR3 size: 17 residues. V lost 0 bases and J lost 2; bases outside the gene matches: 4. The CDR3 loop reads CASSQDPSGGAYNEQFF. CDR3 coding DNA: TGCGCCAGCAGCCAAGATCCCAGCGGGGGGGCCTACAATGAGCAGTTCTTC.

Details on this clonotype: A read error is possible here, since a much larger clone lies one base away. This chain links TRBV7-2 with TRBJ2-1; 9 bases are a match to TRBD2. This CDR3 comprises 15 residues. Germline-derived CDR1 and CDR2 are SGHTA and FQGNSA. The CDR3 DNA reads TGTCCCAGCATTCCAAGGAGCGGGGGGTTTAATGAGCAGTTCTTC. It codes for CPSIPRSGGFNEQFF. Using reference TRBV7-2 and TRBJ2-1 for the parts outside the CDR3, the full variable domain is GAGVSQSPSNKVTEKGKDVELRCDPISGHTALYWYRQSLGQGLEFLIYFQGNSAPDKSGLPSDRFSAERTGGSVSTLTIQRTQQEDSAVYLCPSIPRSGGFNEQFFGPGTRLTVL.

V gene TRBV5-1 combines with J gene TRBJ1-1, with TRBD1 matching over 11 bases. Germline V lookup: CDR1 SGHRS, CDR2 YFSETQ. The CDR3 contains 15 residues. The V and J ends lost 4 bases and 4 bases, in that order; junction bases with no gene match: 6. CDR3 in DNA: TGCGCCAGCAGCCCTTGGGACAGGGGGTCCACTGAAGCTTTCTTT. Translation gives CASSPWDRGSTEAFF.

This clonotype occurred a few times. The J gene is TRBJ1-2, the V gene TRBV12-3 or TRBV12-4; 7 bases fit TRBD1. Trimming removed 10 bases from V and 0 bases from J; junction bases left unmatched: 8. The CDR3 spans 14 residues. The CDR3 sequence: CATRQGITNYGYTF. The CDR3 DNA follows: TGTGCCACCAGACAGGGAATTACTAACTATGGCTACACCTTC.

The CDR3 here is CASPLPGRDRGEASSGNTIYF. The DNA for the CDR3 is TGTGCCAGCCCACTTCCCGGTCGGGACAGGGGGGAGGCCAGCTCTGGAAACACCATATATTTT. V is TRBV27 and J is TRBJ1-3, with TRBD1 identical over 11 bases. This CDR3 region has 21 residues. The germline V gene encodes CDR1 MNHEY and CDR2 SMNVEV (reference sequence). J was trimmed by 0 bases and V by 8 bases; bases with no gene match: 21.

In this sample, this clonotype turned up many times. The chain is built from TRBV7-6 and TRBJ1-2; 7 bases map to TRBD1. The CDR3 is made up of 15 amino acids. Germline V gives CDR1 SGHVS, CDR2 FNYEAQ. V was clipped by 5 bases and J by 0 bases; unmatched bases: 6. The chain's CDR3 is CASSDRQGANYGYTF. The DNA for the CDR3 is TGTGCCAGCAGCGATCGACAGGGAGCTAACTATGGCTACACCTTC.

Details on this clonotype: Without the conserved terminal phenylalanine or tryptophan, this CDR3 likely stems from a read error. The chain couples TRBV28 to TRBJ2-5; D is uncertain. CDR1 and CDR2 (germline): MDHEN, SYDVKM. CDR3 length: 14 residues. The ends were cut back, 6 bases at V and 0 bases at J, with 11 bases in the middle. In nucleotides, the CDR3 is TGTGCCAGCAGGACTCGACCGCACCAAGAGACCCAGTACATC. Its translation is CASRTRPHQETQYI.

In regard to this clonotype: Just one base apart from a much larger clone, this may be a read error. The chain employs TRBV11-2 and TRBJ2-7; 8 nucleotides agree with TRBD2. CDR1 and CDR2 (germline): SGHAT, FQNNGV. The CDR3 runs 13 residues. This chain's CDR3 is CVSSQGLVYEQYV. CDR3 sequence (DNA): TGTGTCAGCAGCCAGGGACTAGTTTACGAGCAGTACGTC.

This chain uses TRBV29-1 with TRBJ2-2; 8 nucleotides line up with TRBD2. Trimming took 4 bases from V and 7 from J; bases not matched to a gene: 5. The CDR3 is 13 amino acids. Per germline, CDR1 SQVTM and CDR2 ANQGSEA. The CDR3 nucleotides are TGCAGCGTTGTGCGGGGGGAGGGCGGGGAGCTGTTTTTT. Translating it yields CSVVRGEGGELFF.

This sequence joins TRBV12-3 or TRBV12-4 and TRBJ2-1; 8 bases are shared with TRBD1. V shed 10 bases, J shed 4 bases, and the junction held 3 bases outside the gene matches. The CDR3 loop spans 12 amino acids. The CDR3 here is CAIGQGYNEQFF. The CDR3 DNA reads TGTGCCATCGGACAGGGATACAATGAGCAGTTCTTC.